Listed below are T cell receptor beta chains from one sample, sequenced in a study of persistence of HIV-infected CD4 T cells. Repertoires were generated with immunoSEQ multiplex PCR, while TCRdb's copy carries only in-frame clones and drops some. The repertoire has about 48,000 clones, 70% to 80% of them found once; the top ten carry under 3.5%. Their antigens remain unidentified. Sequencing used CD4+ T cells sorted from PBMCs after approximately 19-hour stimulation, obtained from a patient who received antiretroviral therapy. Source of these receptors: an adult man with HIV who was CMV-seropositive. The CDR3 runs from the conserved cysteine through the conserved F or W.

>TRBJ1-5|TRBV15
CATNGYRNQPQHF
>TRBJ2-7|TRBV11-2
CASSPARGPRDEQYF
>TRBJ2-1|TRBV11-3
CASSLDGKQNEQFF
>TRBJ1-1|TRBV6-2/TRBV6-3
CASSYKRTAEAFF
>TRBJ1-2|TRBV2
CASKGAVKNYGYTF
>TRBJ1-2|TRBV2
CASSEAGRAFYGYTF
>TRBJ2-7|TRBV28
CASSVLRDRDHYEQYF
>TRBJ1-2|TRBV13
CASSLLRESGYTF
>TRBJ2-5|TRBV29-1
CSVVGTFSTQETQYF
>TRBJ1-5|TRBV19
CASSRTDRYSNQPQHF
>TRBJ2-2|TRBV27
CASSLSRGETVTGELFF
>TRBJ1-1|TRBV27
CASSRVLATEAFF
>TRBJ1-2|TRBV19
CATALTGSSNYGYTF
>TRBJ1-5|TRBV6-5
CASSYPGQGKHQPQHF
>TRBJ1-3|TRBV5-5
CASSFSTGQGNTIYF
>TRBJ2-7|TRBV3-1/TRBV3-2
CASSSSKRAYEQYF
>TRBJ1-1|TRBV7-2
CASSARTGAEAFF
>TRBJ2-7|TRBV7-2
CASSPRLAGYEQYF
>TRBJ1-1|TRBV30
CAWKTGMNTEAFF
>TRBJ1-6|TRBV6-5
CASTNRGHNSPLHF
>TRBJ1-2|TRBV5-1
CASSYHSTSTNYGYTF
>TRBJ1-4|TRBV5-1
CASSYEGQGANEKLFF
>TRBJ2-2|TRBV7-3
CASSLTSGSGELFF
>TRBJ2-2|TRBV7-8
CASSLTPGLNTGELFF
>TRBJ1-5|TRBV19
CASSIGSGGGNSNQPQHF